This T cell receptor beta chain is drawn from a study of Graves' ophthalmopathy and Graves' hyperthyroidism. Study context: Cases classed as stable hyperthyroidism had no ophthalmopathy within 18 months of follow-up. Study-wide results and limits: Blood repertoires reportedly contained most expanded thyroid clonotypes above 0.001 frequency.

Researchers took RNA transcripts and amplified TCR beta CDR3 regions from them. The first round was an RT-PCR with HTBI primers, and the second round was a multiplex PCR. One entry per CDR3 protein results from TCRdb running MiXCR on the multiplex PCR reads. The sample lists 560,000 or so distinct CDR3 sequences, just under 40% seen once, with about 4% in the top ten. Trimming took off 6 bases at V and 7 bases at J, with 18 bases between the two ends. The CDR3 runs 13 residues. Germline V lookup: CDR1 DFQATT, CDR2 SNEGSKA (reference sequence). Other autoimmune diseases, uncontrolled infections, pregnancy or lactation led to the exclusion of patients. Details on this clonotype: Its antigen is unidentified.

The TCR was taken from an adult man with Graves' hyperthyroidism. The genes are TRBV20-1 and TRBJ1-1; no clear D gene. Input material: peripheral blood or thyroid tissue (not recorded which). CDR3 protein: CSAGHSRDNEAFF. The DNA of the CDR3 is TGCAGTGCGGGCCACTCTCGAGACAATGAAGCTTTCTTT.